Sequencing of this T cell receptor (beta chain) was carried out in a study of siplizumab effects on memory and regulatory T cells. The study's findings and limits: Assignment to unstimulated subsets succeeded for only a minor fraction of the alloreactive clones. Neither a naive nor a memory phenotype was assignable to roughly 75-97% of proliferating CD4+ or CD8+ clones.

Using immunoSEQ multiplex PCR, the repertoire was profiled, and TCRdb retains in-frame clones only, with some absent. The sample lists approximately 94,000 clones; 94% were seen once. V was trimmed by 8 bases and J by 5 bases, leaving 13 bases between them. Germline CDR1 is MNHNY and CDR2 is SVGAGI (reference sequence). The CDR3 consists of 12 residues. This clone appeared a single time. Its antigen is still unknown. The V gene is TRBV6-6, the J gene TRBJ2-7; TRBD2 might be the D (5 bases). The sequenced sample was non-Treg CD4+ T cells sorted from blood. The TCR sequence derives from a human donor in good health. CDR3 DNA sequence: TGTGCCAGCCGACGAGGAGGCAACGAGCAGTACTTC. The encoded protein is CASRRGGNEQYF.